The rows below give T cell receptor beta chains drawn from one sample of a study of PD-1 blockade in classical Hodgkin lymphoma. Here immunoSEQ multiplex PCR was the method, and the copy in TCRdb shows in-frame clones only, minus some. Of about 150,000 clones in the sample, just under 80% are singletons; the top ten hold 9.2%. The source material was peripheral blood mononuclear cells (PBMCs), sampled before the second cycle of nivolumab. Every receptor here comes from a human donor with classical Hodgkin lymphoma. The CDR3 runs from the conserved cysteine through the conserved F or W. Each record gives: V gene, clone size, J gene, D gene, CDR3 DNA, CDR3 protein. A D gene is named only where the DNA matches it firmly. Clone size appears in some rows only: once, few, many, or a class for an expanded clone.

V: TRBV28; size: NA; J: TRBJ2-7; D: NA; DNA: TGTGCCAGCAGCGCCCCGAACTACGAGCAGTACTTC; CDR3: CASSAPNYEQYF
V: TRBV7-2; size: NA; J: TRBJ2-2; D: NA; DNA: TGTGCCGAGCAGCGATCTGAGGGAGTTTTCACCGGGGAGCTGTTTTTT; CDR3: CAEQRSEGVFTGELFF
V: TRBV11-2; size: once; J: TRBJ2-5; D: NA; DNA: TGTGCCAGCAGCTTAGGAGTAGCGAACCAAGAGACCCAGTACTTC; CDR3: CASSLGVANQETQYF
V: TRBV27; size: NA; J: TRBJ2-7; D: TRBD1; DNA: TGTGCCAGTTCTACAGGGGCCATCTACGAGCAGTACTTC; CDR3: CASSTGAIYEQYF
V: TRBV6-1; size: NA; J: TRBJ1-2; D: TRBD1; DNA: TGTGCCAGCAGTTGGACAGGGGGTAACTATGGCTACACCTTC; CDR3: CASSWTGGNYGYTF
V: TRBV10-3; size: NA; J: TRBJ1-5; D: NA; DNA: TGTGCCATCAGTGAGTCAGAAGAGAGCAATCAGCCCCAGCATTTT; CDR3: CAISESEESNQPQHF
V: TRBV6-5; size: NA; J: TRBJ1-2; D: NA; DNA: TGTGCCAGCAGTTATGGAGGCCCTTATGGCTACACCTTC; CDR3: CASSYGGPYGYTF
V: TRBV7-2; size: NA; J: TRBJ1-4; D: TRBD1; DNA: TGTGCCAGCAGCAGCAGGGACAGGGCGTTTAATGAAAAACTGTTTTTT; CDR3: CASSSRDRAFNEKLFF
V: TRBV18; size: NA; J: TRBJ1-4; D: NA; DNA: TGTGCCAGCTCACCACGGGTGCAGGGTCTAAATGAAAAACTGTTTTTT; CDR3: CASSPRVQGLNEKLFF
V: TRBV27; size: NA; J: TRBJ1-5; D: NA; DNA: TGTGCCAGCAGTACGGACAGAGACAATCAGCCCCAGCATTTT; CDR3: CASSTDRDNQPQHF
V: TRBV6-5; size: medium-sized; J: TRBJ1-5; D: NA; DNA: TGTGCCAGCAGTTACTCGACTTCGGGACCCCAGCATTTT; CDR3: CASSYSTSGPQHF
V: TRBV7-3; size: NA; J: TRBJ2-1; D: TRBD2; DNA: TGTGCCAGCAGCTTGCGGACTAGTATAAATGAGCAGTTCTTC; CDR3: CASSLRTSINEQFF
V: TRBV5-1; size: NA; J: TRBJ2-3; D: NA; DNA: TGCGCCAGCAGCTTGGAACTTGGTGGCACAGATACGCAGTATTTT; CDR3: CASSLELGGTDTQYF
V: TRBV5-4; size: NA; J: TRBJ1-4; D: TRBD1; DNA: TGTGCCAGCAGCTTGGGACAGGGAACTAATGAAAAACTGTTTTTT; CDR3: CASSLGQGTNEKLFF
V: TRBV11-2; size: NA; J: TRBJ2-2; D: NA; DNA: TGTGCCAGCAGCTTAGATCCAAACACCGGGGAGCTGTTTTTT; CDR3: CASSLDPNTGELFF
V: TRBV7-2; size: NA; J: TRBJ1-3; D: NA; DNA: TGTGCCAGCAGCTTAGAAACGTCTTCCGGGAGGTCTGGAAACACCATATATTTT; CDR3: CASSLETSSGRSGNTIYF
V: TRBV7-8; size: NA; J: TRBJ2-5; D: TRBD2; DNA: TGTGCCAGCAGCCTCTACGGTCGAGCGGGGGGGCAAGAGACCCAGTACTTC; CDR3: CASSLYGRAGGQETQYF
V: TRBV21-1; size: few; J: TRBJ2-3; D: NA; DNA: TGTGCCAGCAGCAACCGCCAACATGGGACAGCTCAGCCTAGCACAGATACGCAGTATTTT; CDR3: CASSNRQHGTAQPSTDTQYF
V: TRBV4-1; size: NA; J: TRBJ2-3; D: TRBD1; DNA: TGCGCCAGCAGCCAAGTTAGTGGACAGGGGCCCGCGGATACGCAGTATTTT; CDR3: CASSQVSGQGPADTQYF
V: TRBV27; size: NA; J: TRBJ2-3; D: TRBD2; DNA: TGTGCCAGCAGTTTCGGGCTAGCGGGAGATCTTACGCAGTATTTT; CDR3: CASSFGLAGDLTQYF
V: TRBV25-1; size: NA; J: TRBJ2-3; D: TRBD2; DNA: TGTGCCAGCAGTCCTAGCGGGAGGGCCATAGATACGCAGTATTTT; CDR3: CASSPSGRAIDTQYF
V: TRBV9; size: few; J: TRBJ1-4; D: TRBD1; DNA: TGTGCCAGCAGCGGAGGGACAGGGTACGGTGAAAAACTGTTTTTT; CDR3: CASSGGTGYGEKLFF
V: TRBV27; size: NA; J: TRBJ2-3; D: NA; DNA: TGTGCCAGCAGTTTCTTCGGCGGGGCCTATACGCAGTATTTT; CDR3: CASSFFGGAYTQYF
V: TRBV6-5; size: NA; J: TRBJ1-4; D: NA; DNA: TGTGCCAGCAGTTACTCGAGAGGGATTGAAAAACTGTTTTTT; CDR3: CASSYSRGIEKLFF